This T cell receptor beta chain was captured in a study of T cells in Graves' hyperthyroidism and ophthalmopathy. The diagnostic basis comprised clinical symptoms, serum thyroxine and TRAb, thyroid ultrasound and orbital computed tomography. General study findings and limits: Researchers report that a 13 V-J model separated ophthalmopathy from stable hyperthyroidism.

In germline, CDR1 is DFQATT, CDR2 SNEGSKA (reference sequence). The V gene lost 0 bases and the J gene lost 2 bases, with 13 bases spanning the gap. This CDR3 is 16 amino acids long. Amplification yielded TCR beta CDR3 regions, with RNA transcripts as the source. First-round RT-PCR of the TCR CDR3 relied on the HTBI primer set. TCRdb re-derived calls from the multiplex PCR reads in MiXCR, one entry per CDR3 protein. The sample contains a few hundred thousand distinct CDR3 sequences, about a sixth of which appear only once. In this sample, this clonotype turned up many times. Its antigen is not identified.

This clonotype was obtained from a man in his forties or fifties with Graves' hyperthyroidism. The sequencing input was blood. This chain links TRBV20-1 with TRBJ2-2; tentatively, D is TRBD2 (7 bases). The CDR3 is CSARDPGGGNTGELFF. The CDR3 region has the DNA TGCAGTGCTAGAGATCCGGGGGGCGGAAACACCGGGGAGCTGTTTTTT.